One sample yielded the 10 T cell receptor beta chains listed below, sequenced in a study of blood T cell repertoires in COVID-19. Produced via immunoSEQ multiplex PCR; TCRdb's table is partial and in-frame only. The sample has over 50,000 clones; around 84% are singletons. Sequencing was carried out using peripheral blood. These receptors came from a man in his 70s with active COVID-19.

The chain has TRBV5-4 and TRBJ2-3; tentatively, D is TRBD2 (5 bases). The CDR3 sequence is 14 residues long. Germline CDR1 and CDR2: SGHNT and YYREEE (reference sequence). V lost 1 base, J lost 3 bases, and 9 bases lay in between. The chain's CDR3 is CASSLTSQTDTQYF. In DNA, the CDR3 is TGTGCCAGCAGCTTGACTAGTCAGACAGATACGCAGTATTTT.

In this sample, this clone turned up once. V and J are TRBV5-1 and TRBJ1-4, with TRBD1 as a possible D gene (5 bases). V was clipped by 2 bases and J by 7 bases, with 12 bases between them. The germline CDR1 and CDR2 sequences are SGHRS and YFSETQ. The CDR3 covers 14 residues. The CDR3 coding sequence is TGCGCCAGCAGCTTTACAGGAGGGGCTGAAAAACTGTTTTTT. It codes for CASSFTGGAEKLFF.

This rearrangement joins TRBV30 to TRBJ2-1; a possible D gene is TRBD1 (6 bases). V was shortened by 4 bases and J by 4 bases, with 8 bases between the two germline ends. The CDR3 length is 12 residues. From germline, CDR1 is GTSNPN and CDR2 SVGIG (reference sequence). The CDR3, as DNA: TGTGCCTGGACCGGACAGTACAATGAGCAGTTCTTC. It yields the protein CAWTGQYNEQFF.

V and J are TRBV7-3 and TRBJ2-4; TRBD2 is a possible D gene (5 bases). Looked up from germline, CDR1 is SGHTA and CDR2 is FQGTGA. CDR3 length: 15 residues. Trimming removed 2 bases from V and 5 bases from J, with 13 bases in between. CDR3 sequence: CASSLGPGWENIQYF. The DNA for the CDR3 is TGTGCCAGCAGCTTAGGCCCGGGATGGGAAAACATTCAGTACTTC. The variable domain in full, with the rest retrieved from reference TRBV7-3 and TRBJ2-4, is GAGVSQTPSNKVTEKGKYVELRCDPISGHTALYWYRQSLGQGPEFLIYFQGTGAADDSGLPNDRFFAVRPEGSVSTLKIQRTERGDSAVYLCASSLGPGWENIQYFGAGTRLSVL.

The rearrangement uses TRBV5-6 and TRBJ2-2; D is possibly TRBD2 (5 bases). Germline V lookup: CDR1 SGHDT, CDR2 YYEEEE. CDR3 length: 19 amino acids. Trimming stripped 2 bases from V and 1 base from J, with 21 bases between. CDR3 protein: CASSFDSRRGRGNTGELFF. CDR3 sequence (DNA): TGTGCCAGCAGCTTTGATTCTCGGCGAGGACGGGGGAACACCGGGGAGCTGTTTTTT.

The chain is built from TRBV4-1 and TRBJ1-3, with 8 bases that match TRBD1. Losses at the gene ends were 3 bases for V and 3 bases for J; bases not matched to a gene: 10. CDR1 MGHRA and CDR2 YSYEKL come from the germline V gene. This CDR3 is built from 17 residues. The CDR3, as DNA: TGCGCCAGCAGCCAGTTGGACAGGGAGGGTTTTGGAAACACCATATATTTT. Protein: CASSQLDREGFGNTIYF.

There are a few counts of this clone. The V call is TRBV7-3, the J call TRBJ1-2; unclear D gene. Germline-derived CDR1 and CDR2 are SGHTA and FQGTGA. This CDR3 contains 13 residues. V lost 5 bases to trimming and J lost 6 bases, with 13 bases between them. CDR3 nucleotides: TGTGCCAGCAGCCCTGCCGCCGGGGATGGCTACACCTTC. Its translation: CASSPAAGDGYTF.

The chain has TRBV30 and TRBJ2-4; TRBD1 matches at 7 bases. V gave up 5 bases and J gave up 0 bases; unmatched junction bases: 1. Looked up from germline, CDR1 is GTSNPN and CDR2 is SVGIG (reference sequence). The CDR3 spans 13 residues. The CDR3 DNA follows: TGTGCCTGGGGGACAGTAGCCAAAAACATTCAGTACTTC. This sequence encodes CAWGTVAKNIQYF.

The chain couples TRBV11-2 to TRBJ2-3; D gene ambiguous. The CDR3 is 13 amino acids. Trimming pared 5 bases from V and 6 bases from J, leaving 12 bases between. The V gene's germline CDR1 is SGHAT and CDR2 FQNNGV. The CDR3 sequence is CASSPHSPDTQYF. The DNA for the CDR3 is TGTGCCAGCAGCCCCCATAGCCCTGATACGCAGTATTTT. Full variable domain (outside the CDR3, taken from reference TRBV11-2 and TRBJ2-3): EAGVAQSPRYKIIEKRQSVAFWCNPISGHATLYWYQQILGQGPKLLIQFQNNGVVDDSQLPKDRFSAERLKGVDSTLKIQPAKLEDSAVYLCASSPHSPDTQYFGPGTRLTVL.

The V and J genes are TRBV11-2 and TRBJ1-2, with D possibly matching TRBD1 (5 bases). V was cut by 7 bases and J by 5 bases, with 17 bases left in between. The CDR3 has 14 amino acids. Germline CDR1 is SGHAT and CDR2 is FQNNGV. In nucleotides, the CDR3 is TGTGCCAGCAACCCCGGCGGGGCCCATTATGGCTACACCTTC. The encoded protein is CASNPGGAHYGYTF.